This TCR beta chain was identified in a study of cytomegalovirus exposure and HLA in healthy donors. PCR employed 60 Vbeta and 13 Jbeta primers. Repertoires were generated with immunoSEQ multiplex PCR, while TCRdb's copy carries only in-frame clones and drops some. The sample has more than 90,000 clones, roughly 76% seen once. Germline V lookup: CDR1 SGHVS, CDR2 FQNEAQ. The CDR3 spans 13 residues. V lost 2 bases, J lost 5 bases, and 9 bases lay in between. This sequence was found in a man between 45 and 60 years old in good health and CMV-seropositive. Material for sequencing was PBMCs. V is TRBV7-8 and J is TRBJ1-1; weak D call: TRBD1 (6 bases). The CDR3 sequence: CASSLTGRTEAFF. Here the CDR3 DNA reads TGTGCCAGCAGCTTAACAGGGCGGACTGAAGCTTTCTTT.